This T cell receptor beta chain appears in the sequencing data of a study of shared clonotypes between healthy human individuals. Running of the assay took place at deep level. Generated by immunoSEQ multiplex PCR, the TCRdb table keeps only in-frame clones and is missing some. Among hundreds of thousands of clones listed, roughly three quarters were seen once. This receptor was obtained from a woman aged 40 to 50 in good health. Some clones in this sample may be carry-over from other donors' samples. Material for sequencing was PBMCs.

The CDR3: CASSPQFGTSGNEQFF. CDR3 sequence (DNA): TGCGCCAGCAGCCCTCAATTTGGGACTAGCGGAAATGAGCAGTTCTTC. The rearrangement uses TRBV4-1 and TRBJ2-1; 11 nucleotides match TRBD2. Germline CDR1 reads MGHRA; CDR2 reads YSYEKL. With V trimmed by 4 bases and J by 7 bases, 9 bases remained unmatched. The CDR3 is 16 amino acids.